A single sample gave rise to the 32 T cell receptor beta chains below, sequenced in a study of blood T cells in healthy people across ages (dated by TCRdb to between 2014 and 2017). Library method: 5' RACE. A second PCR of roughly 6 to 11 cycles was run with a J-beta primer mix and a sample-barcoded 5' primer. In TCRdb, the public reads were trimmed at Q25 with fastp and aligned with MiXCR, with productive beta chains retained. Each entry is one CDR3 protein sequence, shown with its most common DNA and genes. For this sample there are fewer than 2 million distinct CDR3 sequences; about two fifths appear just once. 23% of the sample lies in the top ten. Sequences were obtained from blood. All receptors derive from a human donor in good health.

This chain connects TRBV20-1 to TRBJ1-2; D unresolved. Trimming removed 5 bases from V and 6 bases from J, with 10 bases in between. The CDR3 runs 11 residues. The germline CDR1 and CDR2 sequences are DFQATT and SNEGSKA (reference sequence). For the CDR3, the DNA is TGCAGTGCTGTCCCGTGGGATGGCTACACCTTC. Residues: CSAVPWDGYTF.

This clonotype came up a few times. The gene calls are TRBV25-1 and TRBJ1-2; D is undetermined. Trimming stripped 1 base from V and 3 bases from J, with 12 bases between. Germline assignment: CDR1 MGHDK and CDR2 SYGVNS. The CDR3 loop spans 15 amino acids. Here the CDR3 DNA reads TGTGCCAGCAGTGAATTCGGCAGGAACTACTATGGCTACACCTTC. Its translation: CASSEFGRNYYGYTF.

The J gene is TRBJ2-7, the V gene TRBV7-2, with 11 bases lining up with TRBD1. The CDR3 covers 14 residues. CDR1 and CDR2 (germline): SGHTA, FQGNSA. V lost 5 bases and J lost 6; bases outside the gene matches: 6. CDR3 protein: CASSPRTGGGEQYF. DNA of the CDR3: TGTGCCAGCAGCCCAAGGACAGGGGGCGGCGAGCAGTACTTC.

This clonotype has only a few counts. The chain links TRBV29-1 to TRBJ2-5; D possibly uses TRBD1 or TRBD2 (6 bases each). The CDR3 length is 15 residues. Germline V gives CDR1 SQVTM, CDR2 ANQGSEA. V was shortened by 0 bases and J by 5 bases, with 16 bases between the two germline ends. CDR3 nucleotides: TGCAGCGTTGAAGATGGAGGGGGGTCCTGGGAGACCCAGTACTTC. Protein sequence: CSVEDGGGSWETQYF.

The chain uses TRBV5-1 and TRBJ2-7, with D tentatively TRBD1 (5 bases). The V end was cut by 4 bases, the J end by 5 bases, with 13 bases between. Per germline, CDR1 SGHRS and CDR2 YFSETQ. This CDR3 has 13 amino acids. The DNA of the CDR3 is TGCGCCAGCAGCCTGCAGGGCGTGAACGAGCAGTACTTC. Its translation: CASSLQGVNEQYF.

This sequence joins TRBV9 and TRBJ1-4, with D possibly TRBD1 on 6 matching bases. This CDR3 region has 16 residues. V dropped 3 bases and J dropped 7 bases, with 19 bases sitting between them. Germline CDR1 and CDR2: SGDLS and YYNGEE. The CDR3 reads CASSDKQGGGSEKLFF. The CDR3, as DNA: TGTGCCAGCAGCGATAAACAGGGTGGGGGGAGTGAAAAACTGTTTTTT. Together with reference TRBV9 and TRBJ1-4, the CDR3 gives the full variable domain: DSGVTQTPKHLITATGQRVTLRCSPRSGDLSVYWYQQSLDQGLQFLIQYYNGEERAKGNILERFSAQQFPDLHSELNLSSLELGDSALYFCASSDKQGGGSEKLFFGSGTQLSVL.

This clonotype was counted between two and nine times. This chain uses TRBV4-1 with TRBJ2-1, with 8 bases fitting TRBD2. Germline V gene data show CDR1 as MGHRA and CDR2 as YSYEKL. CDR3 length: 15 residues. J lost 5 bases, V lost 5 bases, and 8 bases had no gene match. In DNA form, the CDR3 reads TGCGCCAGCAGCTCTATCCCGGGGGGGGACAATGAGCAGTTCTTC. This codes for CASSSIPGGDNEQFF.

The table lists this clonotype with many counts. The genes are TRBV29-1 and TRBJ1-2; D unclear. This CDR3 is built from 10 residues. CDR1 and CDR2 from the germline V gene are SQVTM and ANQGSEA. V was trimmed by 7 bases and J by 8 bases, leaving 11 bases between them. CDR3 sequence reads: CSASLGGYTF. As DNA, the CDR3 is TGCAGCGCATCTTTAGGCGGCTACACCTTC.

About this clonotype itself: The CDR3 ends on some other residue instead of the conserved phenylalanine or tryptophan, so this is likely a read error. The chain links TRBV20-1 to TRBJ2-3; 7 nucleotides match TRBD2. V was pared by 3 bases and J by 2 bases, with 11 bases of the junction left unmatched. Germline V gene data show CDR1 as DFQATT and CDR2 as SNEGSKA (reference sequence). CDR3 length: 16 amino acids. In DNA form, the CDR3 reads TGCAGTGCTAGGGGTGGGACTAACCCTGCCACAGATACGCAGTATTTG. Encoded protein: CSARGGTNPATDTQYL.

The rearrangement joins TRBV27 to TRBJ1-2, with TRBD1 as a possible D gene (5 bases). Germline loops: CDR1 MNHEY, CDR2 SMNVEV (reference sequence). The CDR3 has 14 residues. With 6 bases removed from V and 6 bases from J, the gap between germline ends came to 17 bases. This CDR3 is CASRKGWTSDGYTF. In DNA form, the CDR3 reads TGTGCCAGCAGGAAGGGGTGGACCTCGGATGGCTACACCTTC.

This clonotype was picked up a small number of times. This chain joins TRBV24-1 and TRBJ2-3; 10 bases fit TRBD2. With 9 bases clipped from V and 6 bases from J, the junction kept 11 bases outside the gene matches. The CDR3 spans 15 residues. CDR1 is KGHDR, CDR2 SFDVKD, per germline. CDR3 sequence (DNA): TGTGCCACCCGGGCAAGCGGGGGGGCGCGGGATACGCAGTATTTT. Its protein is CATRASGGARDTQYF.

J is TRBJ1-4 and V is TRBV6-5, with 8 positions matching TRBD1. V was clipped by 0 bases and J by 7 bases; unmatched bases: 4. The CDR3 consists of 15 residues. Germline-derived CDR1 and CDR2 are MNHEY and SVGAGI. CDR3 loop: CASSYSKGTGEKLFF. The CDR3 DNA reads as TGTGCCAGCAGTTACTCGAAAGGGACAGGTGAAAAACTGTTTTTT.

This clonotype was recorded a few times. V usage is TRBV9 and J usage is TRBJ2-3, with 8 bases identical to TRBD2. This CDR3 spans 15 amino acids. The germline V gene has CDR1 SGDLS and CDR2 YYNGEE. Germline trimming cut 0 bases from V and 2 bases from J; bases unmatched to any gene: 2. CDR3 sequence: CASSVGGLDTDTQYF. CDR3 nucleotide sequence: TGTGCCAGCAGCGTAGGGGGACTAGACACAGATACGCAGTATTTT.

This clonotype was recorded once. Just one base apart from a much larger clone, this may be a read error. The V call is TRBV7-7, the J call TRBJ2-5; D might be TRBD2 (7 bases). Per germline, CDR1 SSHAT and CDR2 FNYEAQ (reference sequence). The CDR3 length is 13 residues. CDR3 in DNA: TGTACTAGCAGCCGGGGGGCGAGCGAGACCCAGTACTTC. It codes for CTSSRGASETQYF.

The chain has TRBV6-6 and TRBJ1-5, with D uncertain. V shed 5 bases and J shed 7 bases, with 9 bases lying between them. The CDR3 runs to 12 residues. CDR1 MNHNY and CDR2 SVGAGI come from the germline V gene (reference sequence). The CDR3 bases are TGTGCCAGCAGTAAATCCGGACAGCCCCAGCATTTT. This codes for CASSKSGQPQHF.

The rearrangement uses TRBV18 and TRBJ2-3; TRBD1 aligns across 9 bases. Germline V gene lookup returns CDR1 KGHSH and CDR2 LQKENI. Losses at the gene ends were 5 bases for V and 5 bases for J; bases not matched to a gene: 5. This CDR3 comprises 14 residues. This chain's CDR3 is CASSTTGGRDTQYF. The DNA for the CDR3 is TGTGCCAGCTCAACGACAGGGGGGAGAGATACGCAGTATTTT.

On this clonotype: This may stem from a read error, because a much larger clone lies one nucleotide away. This chain links TRBV4-2 with TRBJ2-1; D is tentatively TRBD1 or TRBD2 (5 bases each). Germline CDR1 and CDR2: LGHNA and YNFKEQ. V was clipped by 0 bases and J by 10 bases, with 22 bases between them. The CDR3 spans 17 residues. The CDR3 nucleotides read TGTGCCAGCAGCCAAGACATAGGAGGACAAGTAAGATACGAGCAGTTCTTC. This sequence encodes CASSQDIGGQVRYEQFF.

The chain recombines TRBV20-1 with TRBJ1-4; a weak D match, TRBD1 (6 bases). CDR3 length equals 14 residues. Germline V gene sequence: CDR1 DFQATT, CDR2 SNEGSKA (reference sequence). Deletions cut 3 bases from V and 6 bases from J, with 14 bases between. For the CDR3, the DNA is TGCAGTGCTAGGGGGCCAACAGGGCATGAAAAACTGTTTTTT. Translated: CSARGPTGHEKLFF.

This clonotype has more than one count but fewer than ten. The chain is built from TRBV4-1 and TRBJ2-5; D remains unclear. The CDR3 covers 14 residues. The germline CDR1 and CDR2 sequences are MGHRA and YSYEKL. V lost 1 base, J lost 5 bases, and 11 bases lay in between. CDR3 sequence reads: CASSQVGNTETQYF. CDR3 DNA sequence: TGCGCCAGCAGCCAAGTCGGTAATACGGAGACCCAGTACTTC.

V and J are TRBV9 and TRBJ2-3, with D uncertain. Trimming removed 0 bases at V and 4 bases at J, with 6 bases between. The CDR3 totals 13 residues. CDR1 SGDLS and CDR2 YYNGEE come from the germline V gene. CDR3 coding DNA: TGTGCCAGCAGCGTAGATGGGCCAGATACGCAGTATTTT. This encodes CASSVDGPDTQYF. The complete variable domain, with remaining parts taken from reference TRBV9 and TRBJ2-3, reads DSGVTQTPKHLITATGQRVTLRCSPRSGDLSVYWYQQSLDQGLQFLIQYYNGEERAKGNILERFSAQQFPDLHSELNLSSLELGDSALYFCASSVDGPDTQYFGPGTRLTVL.

This clonotype was detected a few times. V and J are TRBV29-1 and TRBJ2-7, with a possible D match to TRBD1 (5 bases). CDR3 length: 13 amino acids. V gave up 5 bases and J gave up 0 bases, with 11 bases separating them. Germline CDR1 and CDR2: SQVTM and ANQGSEA. CDR3 DNA: TGCAGCGTTCTAGGGGCAATCTCCTACGAGCAGTACTTC. It encodes CSVLGAISYEQYF.

J is TRBJ2-7 and V is TRBV7-3; D is tentatively TRBD1 or TRBD2 (5 bases each). Germline lookup yields CDR1 SGHTA and CDR2 FQGTGA. With 5 bases removed from V and 2 bases from J, the gap between germline ends came to 13 bases. The CDR3 totals 14 residues. The CDR3 spells CASSTRDQTYEQYF. In DNA, the CDR3 is TGTGCCAGCAGCACCCGGGACCAGACCTACGAGCAGTACTTC.

The chain links TRBV29-1 to TRBJ2-7, with 7 bases lining up with TRBD1. V lost 4 bases to trimming and J lost 6 bases; unmatched junction nucleotides: 6. This CDR3 has 12 amino acids. Germline V gene data show CDR1 as SQVTM and CDR2 as ANQGSEA. The CDR3 sequence: CSVGDRWGEQYF. The CDR3 DNA follows: TGCAGCGTTGGGGACAGATGGGGCGAGCAGTACTTC.

A word on this clonotype: At one of its ends the junction is not consistent with the germline gene, which may arise from a read error. The J gene is TRBJ2-5, the V gene TRBV7-2; D might be TRBD2 (6 bases). Germline V gene sequence: CDR1 SGHTA, CDR2 FQGNSA. The CDR3 is 13 residues long. CDR3 coding DNA: TGTGCCGGCAGCTTCGTGGTGCGGGACACCCAGTACTTC. Translation gives CAGSFVVRDTQYF.

The gene calls are TRBV6-1 and TRBJ1-2; D is unresolved. The germline gives CDR1 MNHNS, CDR2 SASEGT. The V and J ends lost 2 bases and 8 bases respectively, with 18 bases between them. This CDR3 spans 15 amino acids. CDR3 sequence reads: CASSEWVSVARGYTF. The CDR3 DNA reads TGTGCCAGCAGTGAATGGGTGTCAGTCGCACGAGGCTACACCTTC.

The gene calls are TRBV12-5 and TRBJ2-6; D may be TRBD1 or TRBD2 (6 bases each). V lost 0 bases to trimming and J lost 2 bases, with 11 bases between them. Germline CDR1 LGHNT, CDR2 FRNRAP. The CDR3 is 17 amino acids. The CDR3 nucleotides are TGTGCTAGTGGTTTGGTACTGGAGGGGGCTGGGGCCAACGTCCTGACTTTC. The encoded protein is CASGLVLEGAGANVLTF.

The CDR3 protein is CSVSQRQGGYGYTF. The DNA for the CDR3 is TGCAGTGTCAGTCAACGGCAGGGAGGCTATGGCTACACCTTC. V gene TRBV20-1 combines with J gene TRBJ1-2, with a tentative D call TRBD1 (5 bases). The CDR3 totals 14 residues. V was pared by 7 bases and J by 4 bases, with 19 bases between. Per germline, CDR1 DFQATT and CDR2 SNEGSKA (reference sequence).

The chain uses TRBV27 and TRBJ1-2, with D unresolved. Germline V lookup: CDR1 MNHEY, CDR2 SMNVEV (reference sequence). The length of the CDR3 is 15 residues. V shed 1 base and J shed 4 bases, with 13 bases lying between them. CDR3 in DNA: TGTGCCAGCAGTTTATTGGCCGGGGTGCGCTATGGCTACACCTTC. Protein: CASSLLAGVRYGYTF.

The chain couples TRBV28 to TRBJ1-4, with TRBD1 as a possible D gene (5 bases). From germline, CDR1 is MDHEN and CDR2 SYDVKM. Trimming removed 2 bases at V and 8 bases at J, with 12 bases between. The length of the CDR3 is 14 residues. The chain's CDR3 is CASSLDRLGEKLFF. In DNA form, the CDR3 reads TGTGCCAGCAGTTTAGACAGATTGGGAGAAAAACTGTTTTTT.

J is TRBJ2-7 and V is TRBV29-1, with a possible D match to TRBD1 (5 bases). CDR3 length equals 14 residues. With 3 bases removed from V and 7 bases from J, the gap between germline ends came to 19 bases. Per germline, CDR1 SQVTM and CDR2 ANQGSEA. For the CDR3, the DNA is TGCAGCGTTGAGATTTTCGGACAAAGGGAAGAGCAGTACTTC. Translating gives CSVEIFGQREEQYF.

This clonotype has only a few counts. The chain carries TRBV7-2 and TRBJ1-2; tentative D call: TRBD1 (5 bases). There are 17 residues in the CDR3. The germline V gene encodes CDR1 SGHTA and CDR2 FQGNSA. V was clipped by 3 bases and J by 4 bases, with 21 bases between them. In DNA form, the CDR3 reads TGTGCCAGCAGCTTGGGAGGGACCCCGACTATTAGCTATGGCTACACCTTC. Translating gives CASSLGGTPTISYGYTF.

The rearrangement joins TRBV7-9 to TRBJ2-3; tentatively, D is TRBD2 (6 bases). Looked up from germline, CDR1 is SEHNR and CDR2 is FQNEAQ (reference sequence). V lost 1 base, J lost 2 bases, and 16 bases lay in between. This CDR3 is 17 amino acids long. The CDR3 sequence: CASSLVGRGVLTDTQYF. DNA for the CDR3: TGTGCCAGCAGCTTAGTCGGGCGCGGGGTACTCACAGATACGCAGTATTTT. The full variable domain, completed using reference TRBV7-9 and TRBJ2-3, is DTGVSQNPRHKITKRGQNVTFRCDPISEHNRLYWYRQTLGQGPEFLTYFQNEAQLEKSRLLSDRFSAERPKGSFSTLEIQRTEQGDSAMYLCASSLVGRGVLTDTQYFGPGTRLTVL.